This TCR beta chain was observed in a study of blood T cells in healthy people across ages. Using a J-beta primer mix together with a sample-barcoded 5' primer, a second PCR was run for roughly 6 to 12 cycles. Every cDNA was tagged by a template-switch adaptor with 12 random nucleotides. Each CDR3 protein gets one entry after TCRdb re-called the 5' RACE reads with MiXCR. Of about 800,000 distinct CDR3 sequences listed, roughly 60% are singletons. The study's findings and limits: In long-lived donors, naive CD4+ cell counts and diversity exceeded those of aged donors. Percentage of naive T cells showed a strong correlation with TCR beta diversity.

CDR3 length: 17 amino acids. V was shortened by 2 bases and J by 0 bases, with 14 bases between the two germline ends. Looked up from germline, CDR1 is MNHNS and CDR2 is SASEGT. Total RNA extracted from each sample amounted to at least 6 micrograms. Points on this clonotype: Its antigen is unknown.

This clonotype originated in a man aged 25 to 40 in good health. The rearrangement links TRBV6-1 to TRBJ2-4; no clear D. Sequenced: blood. Written as DNA, the CDR3 is TGTGCCAGCAGTGAAAGTCCAGGCATACTAGCCAAAAACATTCAGTACTTC. Amino acids: CASSESPGILAKNIQYF.